A selection of T cell receptor beta chains follows, all from one sample in a study of cytomegalovirus exposure and HLA in healthy donors. Only in-frame clones appear in the TCRdb table, and some are missing; sequencing was by immunoSEQ multiplex PCR. Here the sample spans about 270,000 clones, roughly 90% being singletons. The sequenced sample consisted of PBMCs. These receptors were collected from a man in his forties in good health and CMV-seropositive. CDR3s include the opening cysteine and the closing phenylalanine or tryptophan. The order of the fields is CDR3 length, V gene, J gene, clone size, D gene, CDR3 DNA, CDR3 protein. A D gene is named only where the DNA matches it firmly. The size field is filled for only some rows; it gives once, few, many or a size class.

15,TRBV19,TRBJ1-5,-,-,TGTGCCAGTAGTATTCGGGGACAAGTATCTCAGCCCCAGCATTTT,CASSIRGQVSQPQHF
14,TRBV7-9,TRBJ1-4,-,-,TGTGCCAGCAGCAAAGACAGCCCCCCTGAAAAACTGTTTTTT,CASSKDSPPEKLFF
18,TRBV5-6,TRBJ2-2,few,-,TGTGCCAGCAGCTTACATACCAAGACTAGTCCGAACACCGGGGAGCTGTTTTTT,CASSLHTKTSPNTGELFF
15,TRBV7-6,TRBJ2-7,few,TRBD2,TGTGCCAGCAGCTTAGGAGCCCGCGGGGGGCGCGAGCAGTACTTC,CASSLGARGGREQYF
16,TRBV5-5,TRBJ1-1,-,-,TGTGCCAGCAGCCCTCGGTGGGGGGAGATGAACACTGAAGCTTTCTTT,CASSPRWGEMNTEAFF
11,TRBV20-1,TRBJ2-5,-,-,TGCAGTTCGGTCTGGGGCGAGACCCAGTACTTC,CSSVWGETQYF
16,TRBV7-9,TRBJ1-1,-,-,TGTGCCAGCAGCTTACTCCTTCCGGGAAAAGGGACTGAAGCTTTCTTT,CASSLLLPGKGTEAFF
17,TRBV9,TRBJ2-7,-,TRBD1,TGTGCCAGCAGCGCAGGACAGGGGGTTCCATACTCCTACGAGCAGTACTTC,CASSAGQGVPYSYEQYF
17,TRBV5-6,TRBJ2-5,-,TRBD1,TGTGCCAGCAGCTTGGCAGCCGGGACAGGGTTTTTGGAGACCCAGTACTTC,CASSLAAGTGFLETQYF
16,TRBV4-1,TRBJ1-5,-,-,TGCGCCAGCAGCCAAGATTCAGGGAGGAGCAATCAGCCCCAGCATTTT,CASSQDSGRSNQPQHF
14,TRBV18,TRBJ2-7,-,-,TGTGCCAGCTCACCTAGGGGGACCCTGGGGGAGCAGTACTTC,CASSPRGTLGEQYF
15,TRBV2,TRBJ2-2,-,-,TGTGCCAGCAGTGAAGTCTCGGACAGCACCGGGGAGCTGTTTTTT,CASSEVSDSTGELFF
13,TRBV18,TRBJ2-3,-,-,TGTGCCAGCTCATCCGAGCGGACAGATACGCAGTATTTT,CASSSERTDTQYF
16,TRBV19,TRBJ2-1,once,-,TGTGCCAGTAGTATGGACCTACGGAGGGTTAACAATGAGCAGTTCTTC,CASSMDLRRVNNEQFF
14,TRBV27,TRBJ2-7,-,TRBD2,TGTGCCAGCAGTTTCCGAGGACTAGAAGGAGAGCAGTACTTC,CASSFRGLEGEQYF
13,TRBV11-2,TRBJ2-1,-,-,TGTGCCAGCACCCCCCGCGGGTACAATGAGCAGTTCTTC,CASTPRGYNEQFF
17,TRBV4-1,TRBJ2-1,-,TRBD2,TGCGCCAGCAGCCCGTTTGGGGGCGGGAGGGAATTCAATGAGCAGTTCTTC,CASSPFGGGREFNEQFF
13,TRBV29-1,TRBJ2-3,-,-,TGCAGCGTTGAGCACAGGGCCACCGGTACGCAGTATTTT,CSVEHRATGTQYF
14,TRBV6-4,TRBJ2-7,-,TRBD1,TGTGCCAGCAGTGAGTATCCAGGGGGCCGTGAGCAGTACTTC,CASSEYPGGREQYF
11,TRBV29-1,TRBJ1-4,-,-,TGCAGCGTTGATAACGAGGGAAAACTGTTTTTT,CSVDNEGKLFF
14,TRBV5-1,TRBJ1-2,-,-,TGCGCCAGCAGCCCGATAGGACAGTCCTATGGCTACACCTTC,CASSPIGQSYGYTF
12,TRBV28,TRBJ2-7,-,-,TGTGCCAGCAGTTCGCGGTCCTACGAGCAGTACTTC,CASSSRSYEQYF
14,TRBV6-6,TRBJ2-3,-,TRBD2,TGTGCCAGCACTTCCCGCGGGGGACCAGATACGCAGTATTTT,CASTSRGGPDTQYF
15,TRBV9,TRBJ2-4,-,TRBD1,TGTGCCAGCAGCCACCCCCGACAGGGGGAAAACATTCAGTACTTC,CASSHPRQGENIQYF
13,TRBV4-1,TRBJ2-7,few,TRBD1,TGCGCCAGCAGCCAACGGACAGGGCGCGAGCAGTACTTC,CASSQRTGREQYF
18,TRBV28,TRBJ2-5,-,-,TGTGCCAGCAGCCTCATTGGGACTCCAACTACGGGTCAAGAGACCCAGTACTTC,CASSLIGTPTTGQETQYF
15,TRBV7-5,TRBJ2-1,-,-,TGTGCCAGAAGCTTATCTATAGGGACTAACAATGAGCAGTTCTTC,CARSLSIGTNNEQFF
13,TRBV5-4,TRBJ1-5,-,TRBD1,TGTGCCCCGGGGACAGCGTTTAATCAGCCCCAGCATTTT,CAPGTAFNQPQHF
13,TRBV5-1,TRBJ2-2,-,-,TGCGCCAGCAGCTTAGGGGTCACCGGGGAGCTGTTTTTT,CASSLGVTGELFF
15,TRBV29-1,TRBJ2-7,once,-,TGCAGCGCCTATTTTAGGGGCAGGGGTACGGACGAGCAGTACTTC,CSAYFRGRGTDEQYF
16,TRBV21-1,TRBJ1-3,-,-,TGTGCCAGCAGCAAACCCCTGGGGGCCACTGGAAACACCATATATTTT,CASSKPLGATGNTIYF
14,TRBV9,TRBJ2-7,-,TRBD2,TGTGCCAGCAGCGCCGGGACTAGTACCTACGAGCAGTACTTC,CASSAGTSTYEQYF
13,TRBV27,TRBJ2-2,-,-,TGTGCCAGCATAAGATTCGGCACCGGGGAGCTGTTTTTT,CASIRFGTGELFF
15,TRBV29-1,TRBJ1-2,-,TRBD1,TGCAGCGTTGATGGAGACCGAGGACAGGGACTCGGCTACACCTTC,CSVDGDRGQGLGYTF
16,TRBV19,TRBJ1-5,few,TRBD1,TGTGCCAGTAGTGACCGCCTCGGGACAGACAATCAGCCCCAGCATTTT,CASSDRLGTDNQPQHF
16,TRBV11-2,TRBJ1-3,few,TRBD1,TGTGCCAGCAGCTTAGCGGGCAGGGGGCGACGAAACACCATATATTTT,CASSLAGRGRRNTIYF
15,TRBV4-2,TRBJ2-7,-,-,TGTGCCAGCAGCCAAGATTCCGGGGTTGCCTACGGGCAGTACTTC,CASSQDSGVAYGQYF
13,TRBV7-9,TRBJ2-7,-,-,TGTGCCAGCAGCTCTCCCAGCTCCTACGAGCAGTACTTC,CASSSPSSYEQYF